This TCR beta chain was sequenced during a study of blood T cell repertoires in COVID-19. Study information: Sample material is recorded as cDNA or gDNA derived from T cells, B-cell-depleted T cells, or PBMCs.

Assay: immunoSEQ multiplex PCR; the TCRdb copy retains only in-frame clones and omits some. The sample gives 300,000 to 500,000 clones, approximately 88% of which show up once; 0.97% is in the top ten. The CDR3 has 14 residues. Trimming shortened V by 3 bases and J by 5 bases, and 16 bases separated the two germline ends. From germline, CDR1 is SQVTM and CDR2 ANQGSEA. This sequence was found in a woman in her twenties or thirties with acute COVID-19. The sample consisted of PBMCs or T cells enriched from blood (not recorded which). The rearrangement joins TRBV29-1 to TRBJ1-1; the D gene is possibly TRBD1 (5 bases). The CDR3 bases are TGCAGCGTTGACCTTATGCAGGGAAGGACTGAAGCTTTCTTT. This codes for CSVDLMQGRTEAFF.